A single sample is the source of the 10 T cell receptor beta chains below, sequenced in a study of blood T cell repertoires in COVID-19. Method: immunoSEQ multiplex PCR; TCRdb's copy keeps in-frame clones and lacks some. The sample includes more than 300,000 clones, more than 75% of them seen just once. The sample comprised PBMCs or T cells enriched from blood (not recorded which). The receptors originated from a woman in her late teens or twenties who had recovered from COVID-19.

The chain carries TRBV5-1 and TRBJ2-7, with a possible D match to TRBD2 (6 bases). This CDR3 is built from 14 residues. Trimming stripped 3 bases from V and 3 bases from J, with 13 bases between. Germline V gives CDR1 SGHRS, CDR2 YFSETQ. The CDR3 loop reads CASSWGDSGYEQYF. In DNA, the CDR3 is TGCGCCAGCAGCTGGGGGGACTCCGGCTACGAGCAGTACTTC.

The genes are TRBV4-1 and TRBJ2-3, with TRBD2 matching over 9 bases. The CDR3 extends over 19 amino acids. CDR1 is MGHRA and CDR2 is YSYEKL in the germline V gene. The V segment lost 0 bases and the J segment 3 bases; nucleotides outside the gene matches: 13. The CDR3 coding sequence is TGCGCCAGCAGCCAAGACGAGCGGGGGGCATGGGACCCGACAGATACGCAGTATTTT. Protein: CASSQDERGAWDPTDTQYF.

The rearrangement joins TRBV18 to TRBJ1-1; D is perhaps TRBD1 (6 bases). CDR3 length equals 14 residues. Germline CDR1 reads KGHSH; CDR2 reads LQKENI. V lost 4 bases to trimming and J lost 5 bases, with 14 bases between them. The chain's CDR3 is CASSRNRVETEAFF. As DNA, the CDR3 is TGTGCCAGCTCACGAAACAGGGTGGAGACTGAAGCTTTCTTT.

The chain has TRBV7-2 and TRBJ1-4; weak D call: TRBD1 (6 bases). The germline V gene encodes CDR1 SGHTA and CDR2 FQGNSA. The V end was cut by 5 bases, the J end by 3 bases, with 13 bases between. This CDR3 has 15 amino acids. This CDR3 reads CASSTGTLANEKLFF. The CDR3 region has the DNA TGTGCCAGCAGCACAGGGACACTCGCTAATGAAAAACTGTTTTTT. The complete variable domain, with remaining parts taken from reference TRBV7-2 and TRBJ1-4, reads GAGVSQSPSNKVTEKGKDVELRCDPISGHTALYWYRQSLGQGLEFLIYFQGNSAPDKSGLPSDRFSAERTGGSVSTLTIQRTQQEDSAVYLCASSTGTLANEKLFFGSGTQLSVL.

The chain employs TRBV15 and TRBJ2-5, with a tentative D call TRBD2 (6 bases). V was shortened by 3 bases and J by 2 bases, with 19 bases between the two germline ends. From germline, CDR1 is LNHNV and CDR2 YYDKDF (reference sequence). This CDR3 has 17 residues. CDR3 protein: CATSSDGGSGWQETQYF. The DNA for the CDR3 is TGTGCCACCAGCAGCGACGGAGGGTCCGGGTGGCAAGAGACCCAGTACTTC.

The V and J genes are TRBV19 and TRBJ2-7, with 12 bases lining up with TRBD2. The CDR3 runs 14 residues. The V gene's germline CDR1 is LNHDA and CDR2 SQIVND (reference sequence). The V segment lost 7 bases and the J segment 5 bases; nucleotides outside the gene matches: 6. The CDR3 spells CASTRTSGVHEQYF. Written as DNA, the CDR3 is TGTGCCAGTACCCGGACTAGCGGGGTACACGAGCAGTACTTC.

The gene calls are TRBV6-5 and TRBJ2-5, with TRBD2 as a possible D gene (7 bases). V lost 6 bases and J lost 2, with 10 bases in between. The CDR3 has 13 residues. CDR1 is MNHEY, CDR2 SVGAGI, per germline. In DNA form, the CDR3 reads TGTGCCAGCAGGCGGGGGCCACAAGAGACCCAGTACTTC. Amino acids: CASRRGPQETQYF.

The chain employs TRBV6-1 and TRBJ2-1; the D is unclear. The ends were cut back, 2 bases at V and 9 bases at J, with 5 bases in the middle. The CDR3 is 11 amino acids. The germline gives CDR1 MNHNS, CDR2 SASEGT. The CDR3: CASSELREQFF. DNA of the CDR3: TGTGCCAGCAGTGAACTCCGTGAGCAGTTCTTC.

The gene calls are TRBV5-1 and TRBJ1-2; 7 bases align to TRBD1. The V and J ends lost 3 bases and 8 bases, in that order; junction bases with no gene match: 7. The CDR3 totals 13 residues. Looked up from germline, CDR1 is SGHRS and CDR2 is YFSETQ. The CDR3 sequence: CASSSTGTVGYTF. CDR3 in DNA: TGCGCCAGCAGCTCGACAGGGACGGTAGGCTACACCTTC.

The sample holds a few counts of this clone. This sequence joins TRBV6-5 and TRBJ1-2; D is unclear. This CDR3 region has 11 residues. The V and J ends lost 4 bases and 9 bases respectively, with 9 bases between them. The germline V gene has CDR1 MNHEY and CDR2 SVGAGI. The CDR3 sequence is CASSWEGSYTF. In nucleotides, the CDR3 is TGTGCCAGCAGTTGGGAGGGAAGCTACACCTTC.